This record covers a single T cell receptor beta chain. Its antigen is unidentified. Each of the donors had roughly 9.3 milliliters of peripheral blood drawn into EDTA-treated Vacutainer tubes. Primers used in a second PCR of roughly 6 to 11 cycles were a sample-barcoded 5' primer and a J-beta primer mix. TCRdb itself ran the 5' RACE reads through MiXCR, one entry per CDR3 protein. The profile shows about 970,000 distinct CDR3 sequences, approximately 50% of them singletons. This specimen comes from a study of blood T cells in healthy people across ages. Germline assignment: CDR1 MNHEY and CDR2 SVGAGI. The CDR3 sequence is 13 residues long. With V trimmed by 6 bases and J by 7 bases, 8 bases remained unmatched. General study points: Measured against age, TCR beta diversity per million T cells decreased in a roughly linear manner. Investigators viewed diversity estimates from one million T cells as underestimates, the study reported. Naive T cell percentage showed a strong correlation with the diversity of TCR beta.

The chain combines TRBV6-5 with TRBJ2-7; 8 bases match TRBD2. Material: blood. The origin of this receptor is a woman aged 60-70 years in good health. The CDR3 reads CASRTSVYNEQYF. CDR3 in DNA: TGTGCCAGCAGGACTAGCGTGTACAATGAGCAGTACTTC.